The 10 T cell receptor beta chains presented below share a single source sample, sequenced in a study of T-cell reconstitution after alpha-beta-depleted transplantation in children. As it was prepared, the TCRbeta library received unique molecular identifiers. TCRdb processed the PCR reads anew with MiXCR; each CDR3 protein has one entry. The profile shows about 980,000 distinct CDR3 sequences, roughly 29% of them singletons. The material was PBMCs, mostly from graft donor cells, obtained 360 days after TCRalphabeta/CD19-depleted stem cell transplant. All receptors come from a boy in the first two years of life who had a stem cell transplant for SCID, so the T cells may come from the graft donor.

The gene calls are TRBV28 and TRBJ2-5; 7 nucleotides agree with TRBD1. The CDR3 is made up of 18 amino acids. Germline V lookup: CDR1 MDHEN, CDR2 SYDVKM. Trimming at V came to 2 bases and at J to 3 bases, leaving 15 bases not matched to a gene. CDR3 DNA: TGTGCCAGCAGTTTAATTACAGGCAGGGGGTCTGGGGAAGAGACCCAGTACTTC. Translation gives CASSLITGRGSGEETQYF.

Notes on this clonotype: Sequence at one end of the junction differs from germline and may be a read error. The chain joins TRBV11-1 to TRBJ2-1; 10 positions agree with TRBD1. CDR1 is SGHAT, CDR2 FQDESV, per germline (reference sequence). The CDR3 length is 16 residues. CDR3 DNA sequence: TGTGCCAGCAGCCCATTGACAGGGGGCGATTACAATGAGCATTTCTTC. It specifies CASSPLTGGDYNEHFF. The full variable domain, its missing parts supplied by reference TRBV11-1 and TRBJ2-1, is EAEVAQSPRYKITEKSQAVAFWCDPISGHATLYWYRQILGQGPELLVQFQDESVVDDSQLPKDRFSAERLKGVDSTLKIQPAELGDSAMYLCASSPLTGGDYNEHFFGPGTRLTVL.

This clonotype was counted only a few times. The V call is TRBV6-5, the J call TRBJ2-4, with 16 bases identical to TRBD2. The CDR3 runs to 19 residues. CDR1 and CDR2 from the germline V gene are MNHEY and SVGAGI. Trimming took 6 bases from V and 0 from J; bases not matched to a gene: 8. CDR3 sequence reads: CASSSSGLAGGLAKNIQYF. CDR3 DNA: TGTGCCAGCAGCTCCTCGGGACTAGCGGGGGGGCTAGCCAAAAACATTCAGTACTTC.

The chain carries TRBV5-1 and TRBJ2-3; perhaps TRBD1 as D (7 bases). V was cut by 0 bases and J by 3 bases, with 17 bases left in between. Germline V gene sequence: CDR1 SGHRS, CDR2 YFSETQ. There are 17 residues in the CDR3. As DNA, the CDR3 is TGCGCCAGCAGCTTGGGCCCCAGGGGGGTTGAAACAGATACGCAGTATTTT. Its translation: CASSLGPRGVETDTQYF.

The chain is built from TRBV12-3 or TRBV12-4 and TRBJ2-1; maybe TRBD1 (8 bases). V was shortened by 6 bases and J by 3 bases, with 18 bases between the two germline ends. The CDR3 consists of 16 residues. The CDR3 DNA is TGTGCCAGCAGCCGATCAGCGGGACAGGTCTACAATGAGCAGTTCTTC. This gives the protein CASSRSAGQVYNEQFF.

With respect to this clonotype: A junction boundary mismatches the germline segment, possibly from a read error. The rearrangement links TRBV6-5 to TRBJ2-3; 10 nucleotides align to TRBD2. The CDR3 runs 13 residues. Germline V CDR1 and CDR2: MNHEY, SVGAGI. Written as DNA, the CDR3 is TGTGCCAGCAGTGACTCACTAGCGGGGACGCAGTATTTT. The encoded protein is CASSDSLAGTQYF.

V usage is TRBV29-1 and J usage is TRBJ1-6, with TRBD1 identical over 7 bases. V lost 5 bases and J lost 7; bases outside the gene matches: 5. The CDR3 runs 13 residues. The germline gives CDR1 SQVTM, CDR2 ANQGSEA. CDR3 in DNA: TGCAGCGTTCGGACAGGCGCCAATTCACCCCTCCACTTT. As protein: CSVRTGANSPLHF.

This rearrangement joins TRBV24-1 to TRBJ2-1; D ambiguous. Germline CDR1 reads KGHDR; CDR2 reads SFDVKD. Trimming shortened V by 3 bases and J by 9 bases, and 11 bases separated the two germline ends. There are 13 residues in the CDR3. CDR3 amino acids: CATSDQGYGEQFF. Here the CDR3 DNA reads TGTGCCACCAGTGATCAAGGGTACGGTGAGCAGTTCTTC.

This clonotype was picked up a small number of times. V usage is TRBV6-5 and J usage is TRBJ1-1; TRBD1 agrees at 8 bases. In germline, CDR1 is MNHEY, CDR2 SVGAGI. The CDR3 contains 15 residues. The V and J ends lost 4 bases and 5 bases, in that order; junction bases with no gene match: 9. This chain's CDR3 is CASSLGRTGITEAFF. In DNA, the CDR3 is TGTGCCAGCAGTTTAGGGCGGACAGGGATTACTGAAGCTTTCTTT.

This clonotype was counted between two and nine times. The chain links TRBV20-1 to TRBJ2-5, with TRBD2 as a possible D gene (6 bases). This CDR3 has 16 amino acids. Germline V gene lookup returns CDR1 DFQATT and CDR2 SNEGSKA (reference sequence). The V end lost 1 base, the J end lost 1 base, and 16 bases lay between the germline ends. The CDR3 loop reads CSARGGAAGLQETQYF. The CDR3 nucleotides read TGCAGTGCTAGAGGTGGGGCGGCGGGACTCCAAGAGACCCAGTACTTC.